One T cell receptor (beta chain) is described in this entry. Per germline, CDR1 SGDLS and CDR2 YYNGEE. V lost 0 bases to trimming and J lost 0 bases, with 4 bases between them. The CDR3 runs to 14 residues. These data come from a study of blood T cell repertoires in COVID-19. Repertoires were generated with immunoSEQ multiplex PCR, while TCRdb's copy carries only in-frame clones and drops some. The sample shows roughly 180,000 clones, roughly 88% of them seen only once. Patients of the Seattle cohort, enrolled during active infection, were followed longitudinally. The rearrangement uses TRBV9 and TRBJ1-5; no reliable D call. Specimen: peripheral blood. This clonotype was sampled from a middle-aged woman with COVID-19, enrolled during active disease. The CDR3: CASSVGASNQPQHF. CDR3 bases: TGTGCCAGCAGCGTAGGCGCTAGCAATCAGCCCCAGCATTTT.